What follows describes a single T cell receptor beta chain. Its antigen is unknown. Data came from immunoSEQ multiplex PCR; TCRdb stores just in-frame clones and leaves some out. The table includes around 120,000 clones, 88% detected once. The data were taken from a study of T cell responses to AZD1222 COVID-19 vaccine. Trimming removed 0 bases from V and 2 bases from J, with 21 bases in between. The CDR3 is made up of 18 amino acids. Germline CDR1 and CDR2: SGDLS and YYNGEE. Whole-study findings and limits: It was only after the peak T cell response that any repertoires were sampled.

The sequenced sample was peripheral blood, obtained on day 0 of MenACWY control vaccination. The V gene is TRBV9, the J gene TRBJ2-7, with D tentatively TRBD2 (5 bases). The receptor was isolated from an adult in good health. The CDR3 region has the DNA TGTGCCAGCAGCGTAGGTCTTAACGGGCGGGCGCCGACCTACGAGCAGTACTTC. Translation: CASSVGLNGRAPTYEQYF.